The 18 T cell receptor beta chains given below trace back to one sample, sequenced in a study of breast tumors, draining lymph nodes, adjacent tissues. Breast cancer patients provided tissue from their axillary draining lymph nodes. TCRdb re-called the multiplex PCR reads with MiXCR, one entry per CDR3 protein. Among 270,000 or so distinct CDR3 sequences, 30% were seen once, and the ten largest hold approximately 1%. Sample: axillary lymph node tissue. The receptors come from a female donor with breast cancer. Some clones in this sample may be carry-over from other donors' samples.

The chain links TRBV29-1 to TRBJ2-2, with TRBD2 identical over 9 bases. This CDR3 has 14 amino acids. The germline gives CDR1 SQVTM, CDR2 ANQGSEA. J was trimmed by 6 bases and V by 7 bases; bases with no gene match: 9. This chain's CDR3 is CSAWTSESPGELFF. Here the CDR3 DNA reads TGCAGCGCCTGGACTAGCGAGAGTCCCGGGGAGCTGTTTTTT.

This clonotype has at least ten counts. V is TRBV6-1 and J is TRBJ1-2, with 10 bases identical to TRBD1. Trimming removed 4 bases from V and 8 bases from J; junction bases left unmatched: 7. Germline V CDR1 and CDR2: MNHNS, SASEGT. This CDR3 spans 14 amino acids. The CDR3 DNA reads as TGTGCCAGCAGTGCAATGGACAGGGGGAGAGGCTACACCTTC. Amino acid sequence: CASSAMDRGRGYTF.

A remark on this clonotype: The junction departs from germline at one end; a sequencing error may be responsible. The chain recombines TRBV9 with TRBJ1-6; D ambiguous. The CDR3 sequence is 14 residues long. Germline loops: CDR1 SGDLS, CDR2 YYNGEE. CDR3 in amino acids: CASSVAGHDSPLLF. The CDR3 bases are TGTGCCAGCAGCGTAGCGGGCCATGATTCACCCCTCCTCTTT.

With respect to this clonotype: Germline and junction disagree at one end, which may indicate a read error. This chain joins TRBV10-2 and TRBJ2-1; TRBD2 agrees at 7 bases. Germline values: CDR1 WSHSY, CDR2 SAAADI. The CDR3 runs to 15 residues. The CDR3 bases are TGCGCCAGCAGTGAGTCGGGCGGGGGAAGTGGTGAGCAGTCCTTC. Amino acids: CASSESGGGSGEQSF.

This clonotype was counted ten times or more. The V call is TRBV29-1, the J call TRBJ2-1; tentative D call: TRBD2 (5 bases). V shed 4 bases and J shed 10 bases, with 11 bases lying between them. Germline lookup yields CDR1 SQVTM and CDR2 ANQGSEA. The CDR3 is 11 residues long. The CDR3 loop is CSVAGSLEQFF. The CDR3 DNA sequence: TGCAGCGTTGCGGGGAGTCTGGAGCAGTTCTTC.

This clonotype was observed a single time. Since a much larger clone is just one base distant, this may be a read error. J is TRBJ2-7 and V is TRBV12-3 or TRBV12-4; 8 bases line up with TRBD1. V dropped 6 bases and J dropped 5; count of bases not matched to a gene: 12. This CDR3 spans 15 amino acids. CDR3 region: CASSIWDRRSDEQYF. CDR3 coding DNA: TGTGCCAGCAGCATTTGGGACAGGAGAAGCGACGAGCAGTACTTC.

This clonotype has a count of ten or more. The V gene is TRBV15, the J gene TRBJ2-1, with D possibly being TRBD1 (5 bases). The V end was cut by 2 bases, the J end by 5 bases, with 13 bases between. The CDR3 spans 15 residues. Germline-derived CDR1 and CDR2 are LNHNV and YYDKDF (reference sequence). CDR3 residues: CATSRNPRTNNEQFF. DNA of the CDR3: TGTGCCACCAGCAGAAACCCCCGGACAAACAATGAGCAGTTCTTC.

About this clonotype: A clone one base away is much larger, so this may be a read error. The CDR3 nucleotides read TGTGCCAGCAGCTTGGGGGACAGGGGGCCGTACGAGCAGCACTTC. This encodes CASSLGDRGPYEQHF. The chain employs TRBV5-8 and TRBJ2-7; 12 bases align to TRBD1. The CDR3 runs to 15 residues. In germline, CDR1 is SGHTS, CDR2 YDEGEE.

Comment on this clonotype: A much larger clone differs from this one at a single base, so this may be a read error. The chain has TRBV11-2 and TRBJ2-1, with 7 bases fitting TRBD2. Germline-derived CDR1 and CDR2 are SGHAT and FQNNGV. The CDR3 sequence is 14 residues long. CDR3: CANSFLSGMGEQFF. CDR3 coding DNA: TGTGCCAACAGCTTTCTAAGCGGGATGGGAGAGCAGTTCTTC.

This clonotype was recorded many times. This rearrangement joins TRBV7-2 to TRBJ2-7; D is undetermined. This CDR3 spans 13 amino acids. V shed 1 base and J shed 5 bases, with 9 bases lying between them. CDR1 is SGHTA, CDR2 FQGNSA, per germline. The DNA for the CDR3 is TGTGCCAGCAGCTTAGAGAGTCCCCACGAGCAGTACTTC. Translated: CASSLESPHEQYF.

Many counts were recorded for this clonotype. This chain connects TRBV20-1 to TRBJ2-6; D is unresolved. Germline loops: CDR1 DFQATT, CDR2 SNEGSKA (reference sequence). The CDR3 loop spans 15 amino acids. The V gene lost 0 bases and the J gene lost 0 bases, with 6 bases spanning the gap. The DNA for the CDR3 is TGCAGTGCTAGAGAAGGCAACTCTGGGGCCAACGTCCTGACTTTC. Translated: CSAREGNSGANVLTF.

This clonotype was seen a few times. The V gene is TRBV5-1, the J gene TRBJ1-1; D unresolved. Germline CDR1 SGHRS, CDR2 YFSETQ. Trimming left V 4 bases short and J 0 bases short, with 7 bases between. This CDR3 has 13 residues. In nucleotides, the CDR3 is TGCGCCAGCAGCCTGACCTTGAACACTGAAGCTTTCTTT. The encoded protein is CASSLTLNTEAFF. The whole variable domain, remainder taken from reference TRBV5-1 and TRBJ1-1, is KAGVTQTPRYLIKTRGQQVTLSCSPISGHRSVSWYQQTPGQGLQFLFEYFSETQRNKGNFPGRFSGRQFSNSRSEMNVSTLELGDSALYLCASSLTLNTEAFFGQGTRLTVV.

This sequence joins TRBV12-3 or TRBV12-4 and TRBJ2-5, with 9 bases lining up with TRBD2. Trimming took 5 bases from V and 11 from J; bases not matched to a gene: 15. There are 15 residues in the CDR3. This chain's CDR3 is CASSPRLAVISEQYF. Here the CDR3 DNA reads TGTGCCAGCAGTCCGAGACTAGCGGTTATTTCGGAGCAGTACTTC.

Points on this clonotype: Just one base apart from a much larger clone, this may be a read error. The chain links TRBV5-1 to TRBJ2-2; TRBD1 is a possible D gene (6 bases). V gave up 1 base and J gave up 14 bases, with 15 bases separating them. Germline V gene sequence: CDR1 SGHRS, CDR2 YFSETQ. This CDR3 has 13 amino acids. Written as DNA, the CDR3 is TGCGCCAGCAGCTTGCTCCTGGGGGCGATCCTGTTTTTT. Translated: CASSLLLGAILFF.

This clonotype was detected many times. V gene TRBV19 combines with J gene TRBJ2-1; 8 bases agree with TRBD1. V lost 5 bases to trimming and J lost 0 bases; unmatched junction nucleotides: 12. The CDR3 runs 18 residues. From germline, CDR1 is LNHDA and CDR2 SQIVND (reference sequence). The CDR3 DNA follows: TGTGCCAGTAGTGCGCCCGGGACAGGCTTTAGCTCCTACAATGAGCAGTTCTTC. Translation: CASSAPGTGFSSYNEQFF.

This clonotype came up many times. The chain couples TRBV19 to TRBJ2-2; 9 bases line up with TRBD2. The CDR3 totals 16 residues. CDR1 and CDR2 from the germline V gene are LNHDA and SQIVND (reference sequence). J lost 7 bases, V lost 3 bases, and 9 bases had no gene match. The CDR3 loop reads CASSIGGRAMGGELFF. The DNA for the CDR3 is TGTGCCAGTAGTATTGGCGGGAGGGCCATGGGCGGGGAGCTGTTTTTT.

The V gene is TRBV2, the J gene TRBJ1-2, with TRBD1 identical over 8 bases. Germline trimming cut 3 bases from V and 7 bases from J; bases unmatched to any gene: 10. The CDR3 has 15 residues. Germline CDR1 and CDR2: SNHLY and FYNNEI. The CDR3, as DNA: TGTGCCAGCAGTGAGGGGACAGGCAACCACTCTGGCTACACCTTC. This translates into CASSEGTGNHSGYTF. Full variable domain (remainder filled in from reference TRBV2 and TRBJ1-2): EPEVTQTPSHQVTQMGQEVILRCVPISNHLYFYWYRQILGQKVEFLVSFYNNEISEKSEIFDDQFSVERPDGSNFTLKIRSTKLEDSAMYFCASSEGTGNHSGYTFGSGTRLTVV.

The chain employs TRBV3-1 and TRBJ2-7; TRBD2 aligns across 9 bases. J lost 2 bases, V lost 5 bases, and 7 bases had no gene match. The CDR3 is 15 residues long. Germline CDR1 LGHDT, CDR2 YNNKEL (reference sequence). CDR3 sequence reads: CASSGGREGPYEQYF. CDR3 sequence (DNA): TGTGCCAGCAGCGGTGGGCGGGAGGGCCCCTACGAGCAGTACTTC.